There are a few counts of the clone carrying this T cell receptor beta chain. The antigen is undetermined. This CDR3 has 15 amino acids. Germline loops: CDR1 SGHTA, CDR2 FQGNSA. Trimming pared 0 bases from V and 4 bases from J, leaving 11 bases between. Stated time point: patch test 1, 2 weeks after DPC sensitization. Treatment defined: therapeutic diphenylcyclopropenone sensitization with weekly scalp DPC. The sample belongs to a study of human T cells and chemical hapten exposure. On the study more broadly: Patients, predominantly female, presented with alopecia areata, totalis or universalis. Study-level points and caveats: Following DPC sensitization, TCRs present above 1 in 1000 frequency showed no change.

The study used a library that attached unique molecular identifiers to individual cDNA molecules. TCRdb reanalysed the RACE reads using MiXCR and keeps one entry per CDR3 protein. Here the sample spans 95,000 to 150,000 distinct CDR3 sequences, roughly an eighth being singletons. The TCR was taken from a man between 18 and 35 years old with alopecia areata. Some clones in this sample may be carry-over from other donors' samples. The material was whole blood, obtained in connection with sensitization to the hapten diphenylcyclopropenone (DPC). J is TRBJ2-3 and V is TRBV7-2; TRBD2 is a possible D gene (6 bases). CDR3 loop: CASSLASGVADTQYF. CDR3 coding DNA: TGTGCCAGCAGCTTAGCGTCGGGGGTGGCAGATACGCAGTATTTT.